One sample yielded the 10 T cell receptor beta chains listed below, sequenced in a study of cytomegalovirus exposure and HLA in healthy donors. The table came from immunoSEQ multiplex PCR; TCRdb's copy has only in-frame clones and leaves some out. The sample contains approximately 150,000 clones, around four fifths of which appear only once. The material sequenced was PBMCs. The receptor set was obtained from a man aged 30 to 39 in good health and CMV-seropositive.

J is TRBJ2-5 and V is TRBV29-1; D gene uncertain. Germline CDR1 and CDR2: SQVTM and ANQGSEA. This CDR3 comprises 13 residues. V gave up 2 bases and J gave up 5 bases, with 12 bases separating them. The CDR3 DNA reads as TGCAGCGTTGAAAGGCAGCTGGGCGAGACCCAGTACTTC. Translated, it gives CSVERQLGETQYF.

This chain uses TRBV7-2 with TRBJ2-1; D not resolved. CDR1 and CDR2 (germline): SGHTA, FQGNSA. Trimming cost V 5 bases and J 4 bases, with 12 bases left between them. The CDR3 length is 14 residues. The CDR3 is CASSPNHGYNEQFF. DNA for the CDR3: TGTGCCAGCAGCCCCAATCACGGGTACAATGAGCAGTTCTTC. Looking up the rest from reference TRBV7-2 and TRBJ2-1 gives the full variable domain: GAGVSQSPSNKVTEKGKDVELRCDPISGHTALYWYRQSLGQGLEFLIYFQGNSAPDKSGLPSDRFSAERTGGSVSTLTIQRTQQEDSAVYLCASSPNHGYNEQFFGPGTRLTVL.

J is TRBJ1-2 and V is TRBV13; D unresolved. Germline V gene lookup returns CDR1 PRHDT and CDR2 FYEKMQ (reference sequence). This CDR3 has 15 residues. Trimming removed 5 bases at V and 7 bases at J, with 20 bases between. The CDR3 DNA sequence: TGTGCCAGCAGCGAGGAGAGCCGGCCCTCCTCTGGCTACACCTTC. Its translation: CASSEESRPSSGYTF.

The CDR3 sequence is CASSRGGNSGNTIYF. CDR3 nucleotides: TGTGCCAGCAGCCGGGGGGGCAACTCTGGAAACACCATATATTTT. The chain is built from TRBV7-6 and TRBJ1-3; D perhaps matches TRBD1 (6 bases). The CDR3 is 15 residues long. V was shortened by 5 bases and J by 0 bases, with 11 bases between the two germline ends. Germline CDR1 SGHVS, CDR2 FNYEAQ.

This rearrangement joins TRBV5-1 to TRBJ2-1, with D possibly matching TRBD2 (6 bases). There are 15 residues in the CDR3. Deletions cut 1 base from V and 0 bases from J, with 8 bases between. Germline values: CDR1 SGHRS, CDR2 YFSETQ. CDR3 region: CASSLRESSYNEQFF. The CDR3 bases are TGCGCCAGCAGCTTGCGGGAGAGCTCCTACAATGAGCAGTTCTTC.

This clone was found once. The CDR3 spells CASSLGRREGGGSYEQYF. The CDR3 bases are TGTGCCAGCAGCTTAGGGCGTCGGGAAGGGGGTGGCTCCTACGAGCAGTACTTC. The chain joins TRBV7-2 to TRBJ2-7; possible D gene TRBD1, 6 bases. This CDR3 contains 18 residues. Germline V gene lookup returns CDR1 SGHTA and CDR2 FQGNSA. Between the trimmed V and J ends, which lost 1 base and 0 bases, there was a span of 19 bases.

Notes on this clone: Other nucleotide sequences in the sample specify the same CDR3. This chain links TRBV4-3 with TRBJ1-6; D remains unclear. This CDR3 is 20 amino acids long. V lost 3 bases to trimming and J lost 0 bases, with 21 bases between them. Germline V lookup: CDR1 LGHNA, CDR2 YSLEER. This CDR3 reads CASSQDIMTPVSSYNSPLHF. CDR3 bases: TGCGCCAGCAGCCAGGATATCATGACTCCGGTGAGCTCCTATAATTCACCCCTCCACTTT.

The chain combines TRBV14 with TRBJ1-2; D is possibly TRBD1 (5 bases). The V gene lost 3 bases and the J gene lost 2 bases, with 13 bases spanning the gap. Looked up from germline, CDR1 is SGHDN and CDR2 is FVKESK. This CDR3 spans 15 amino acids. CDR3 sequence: CASSQGGGINYGYTF. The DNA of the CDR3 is TGTGCCAGCAGCCAGGGGGGGGGAATCAACTATGGCTACACCTTC.

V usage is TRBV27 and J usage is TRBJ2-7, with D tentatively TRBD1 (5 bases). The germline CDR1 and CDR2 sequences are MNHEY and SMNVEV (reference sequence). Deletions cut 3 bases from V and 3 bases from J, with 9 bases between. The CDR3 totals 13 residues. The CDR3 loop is CASSFDSYYEQYF. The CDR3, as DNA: TGTGCCAGCAGTTTTGACAGCTACTACGAGCAGTACTTC.

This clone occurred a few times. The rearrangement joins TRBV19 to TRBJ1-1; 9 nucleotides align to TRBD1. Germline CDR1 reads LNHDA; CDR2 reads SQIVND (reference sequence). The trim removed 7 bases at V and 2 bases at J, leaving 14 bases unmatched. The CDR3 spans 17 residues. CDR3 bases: TGTGCCAGTACCCGTCGGGGCGGGGGACAGGGTAACACTGAAGCTTTCTTT. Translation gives CASTRRGGGQGNTEAFF.